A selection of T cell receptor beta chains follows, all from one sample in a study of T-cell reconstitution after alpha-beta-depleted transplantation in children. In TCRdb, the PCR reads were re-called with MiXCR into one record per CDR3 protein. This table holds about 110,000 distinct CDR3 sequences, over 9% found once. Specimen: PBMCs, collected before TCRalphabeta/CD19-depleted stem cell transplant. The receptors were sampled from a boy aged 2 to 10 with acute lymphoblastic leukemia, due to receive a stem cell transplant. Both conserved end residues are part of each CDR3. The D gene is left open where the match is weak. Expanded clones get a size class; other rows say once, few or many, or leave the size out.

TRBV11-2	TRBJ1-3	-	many	TGTGCCAGCAGCACGGAGGGACAAGGGGACACCATATATTTT	CASSTEGQGDTIYF
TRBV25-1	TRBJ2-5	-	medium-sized	TGTGCCAGCAGCGGTACGAAGGGTGAAGAGACCCAGTACTTC	CASSGTKGEETQYF
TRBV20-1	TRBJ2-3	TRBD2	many	TGCAGTGCTAGAGTTACCGGGAGGCAATACACAGATACGCAGTATTTT	CSARVTGRQYTDTQYF
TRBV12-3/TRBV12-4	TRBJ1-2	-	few	TGTGCCAGCAGTCTAACGGCACCGGGGAACTATGGCTACACCTTC	CASSLTAPGNYGYTF
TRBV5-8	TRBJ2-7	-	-	TGTGCCAGCAGCCCCAGGGACGAGCAGTACTTC	CASSPRDEQYF
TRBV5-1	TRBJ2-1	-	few	TGCGCCAGCAGCTCTCTCCCCCAGACCGCGACTTTAGATGAGCAGTTCTTC	CASSSLPQTATLDEQFF
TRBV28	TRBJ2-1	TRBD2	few	TGTGCCAGCAGATCATTGGGACTAGCGGGAGTAAATGAGCAGTTCTTC	CASRSLGLAGVNEQFF
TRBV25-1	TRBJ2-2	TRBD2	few	TGTGCCAGCAGAACGCGGGAGGGCACCGGGGAGCTGTTTTTT	CASRTREGTGELFF
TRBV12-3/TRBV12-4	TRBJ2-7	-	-	TGTGACAGCAGTTTAGAAGTGGGTTCGGGATCATACGAGCAGTACTTC	CDSSLEVGSGSYEQYF
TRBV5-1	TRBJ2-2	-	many	TGCGCCAGCAGCCCGACAGCAACCGGGGAGCTGTTTTTT	CASSPTATGELFF
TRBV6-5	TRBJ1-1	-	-	TGTGCCAGCGGGGGGGCTCCTGAAGCTTTCTTT	CASGGAPEAFF
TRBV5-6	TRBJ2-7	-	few	TGTGCCAGCAGCTTGGCCGTGGGGGGTAGCGAGCAGTACTTC	CASSLAVGGSEQYF
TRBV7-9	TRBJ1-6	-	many	TGTGCCAGCAGCTCTCAGGGGTCCAACGTCCCCCTCCACTTT	CASSSQGSNVPLHF
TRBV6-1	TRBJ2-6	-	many	TGTGCCAGTAATGGACCACGGTGGGTGGATGGGGCCAACGTCCTGACTTTC	CASNGPRWVDGANVLTF
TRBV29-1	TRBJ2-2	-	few	TGCAGCGTTTCAGGGGTCGGTAGCACCGGGGAGCTGTTTTTT	CSVSGVGSTGELFF
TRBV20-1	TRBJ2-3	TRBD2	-	TGCAGTGCTAGAACGGGACTAGCGGGCCCAGATACGCAGTATTTT	CSARTGLAGPDTQYF
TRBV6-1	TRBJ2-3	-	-	TGTGCCAGCAGAGGGCGAGGAGTTGATACGCAGTATTTT	CASRGRGVDTQYF
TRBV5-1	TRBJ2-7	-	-	TGCGCCAGCAGCTCCCGACAGGTGGGCGAGCAGTACTTC	CASSSRQVGEQYF
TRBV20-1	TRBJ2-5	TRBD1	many	TGCAGTGCTAGACAGTACGCTCCTAAGACAGGGGATGAGACCCAGTACTTC	CSARQYAPKTGDETQYF
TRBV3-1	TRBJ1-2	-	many	TGTGCCAGCAGCCTGCAGGGGAACTATGGCTACACCTTC	CASSLQGNYGYTF
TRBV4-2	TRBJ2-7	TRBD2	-	TGTGCCAGCAGCCGACTAGCGGGAGACTACGAGCAGTACTTC	CASSRLAGDYEQYF
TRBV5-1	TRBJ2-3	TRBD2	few	TGCGCCAGCCAGAATCTAGCGGGCCCTTCCGATACGCAGTATTTT	CASQNLAGPSDTQYF
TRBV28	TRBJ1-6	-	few	TGTGCCAGCAGTCCCCCCGGCAGGGAGATCTGGTCACCCCTCCACTTT	CASSPPGREIWSPLHF
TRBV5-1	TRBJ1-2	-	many	TGCGCCAGCAGCTTGCAACCGTCTAGGGATGGCTACACCTTC	CASSLQPSRDGYTF
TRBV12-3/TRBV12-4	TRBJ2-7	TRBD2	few	TGTGCCAGCAGTTTAGCCGGGGGGAAGTCCTACGAGCAGTACTTC	CASSLAGGKSYEQYF
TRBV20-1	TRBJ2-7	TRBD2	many	TGCAGTGCCCAACCTAGCGGGAGGTTGAACGAGCAGTACTTC	CSAQPSGRLNEQYF
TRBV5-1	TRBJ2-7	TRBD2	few	TGCGCCAGCAGCTTGGGGGCTAGCGGGAGGCCAAACTACGAGCAGTACTTC	CASSLGASGRPNYEQYF
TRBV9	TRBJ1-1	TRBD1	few	TGTGCCAGCAGCTCTTTGGACAGGGAAGCTTTCTTT	CASSSLDREAFF
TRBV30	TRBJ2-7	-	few	TGTGCCTGGAGGTATAACTCCTACGAGCAGTACTTC	CAWRYNSYEQYF
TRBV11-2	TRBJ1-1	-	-	TGTGCCAGCAGCTTAGACCCCGGGGGGATGAACACTGAAGCTTTCTTT	CASSLDPGGMNTEAFF
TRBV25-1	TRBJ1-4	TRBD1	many	TGTGCCAGCAGTGGGCCCGACAGGGATGGTGAAAAACTGTTTTTT	CASSGPDRDGEKLFF
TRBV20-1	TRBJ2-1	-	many	TGCAGTGCTAGGTGGTGGGAGAAAGGGGGTGAGCAGTTCTTC	CSARWWEKGGEQFF
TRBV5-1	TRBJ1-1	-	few	TGCGCCAGCAGCTTGAGGGGCCAGACCACTTCGATGAACACTGAAGCTTTCTTT	CASSLRGQTTSMNTEAFF
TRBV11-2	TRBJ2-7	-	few	TGTGCCAGCAGCTTAGAGACAATAACCTACGAGCAGTACTTC	CASSLETITYEQYF
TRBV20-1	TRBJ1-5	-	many	TGCAGTGCTAAGCGGGACAGCAATCAGCCCCAGCATTTT	CSAKRDSNQPQHF
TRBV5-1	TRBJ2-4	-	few	TGCGCCAGCAGCTTGGGGGCCGTAACCAAAAACATTCAGTACTTC	CASSLGAVTKNIQYF
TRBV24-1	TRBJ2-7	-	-	TGTGCCACCAGTGATCGCAGGGAGATTCTCTACGAGCAGTACTTC	CATSDRREILYEQYF
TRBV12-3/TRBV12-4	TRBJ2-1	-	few	TGTGCCAGCAGTTTCCCCAGGGGTGGGAGGGCCAATCCCTTGAATGAGCAGTTCTTC	CASSFPRGGRANPLNEQFF
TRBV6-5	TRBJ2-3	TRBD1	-	TGTGCCAGCAGTTACCGGGGACAGGGGGCGAGCACAGATACGCAGTATTTT	CASSYRGQGASTDTQYF
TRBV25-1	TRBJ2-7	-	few	TGTGCCAGCAGTGAAAAGGGAGCCCCCTCAAACTACGAGCAGTACTTC	CASSEKGAPSNYEQYF
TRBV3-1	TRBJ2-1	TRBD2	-	TGTGCCAGCAGCCAAGTTTCCGGGGGGGGCAATGAGCAGTTCTTC	CASSQVSGGGNEQFF
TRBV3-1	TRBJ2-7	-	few	TGTGCCAGCAGCCAAGAGGGTAGCTACCTCGGCGAGCAGTACTTC	CASSQEGSYLGEQYF
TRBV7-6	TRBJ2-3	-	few	TGTGCCAGCAGCTTGAAGAGCACAGATACGCAGTATTTT	CASSLKSTDTQYF
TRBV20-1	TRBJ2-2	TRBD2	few	TGCAGTGCTAGAGACGGGAGGGCCGTGGGGGAGCTGTTTTTT	CSARDGRAVGELFF
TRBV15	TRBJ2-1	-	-	TGTGCCACCAGCAGAGAAGCGAGTTACAATGAGCAGTTCTTC	CATSREASYNEQFF
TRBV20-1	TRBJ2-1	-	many	TGCAGTGCCTTCGCAGCCGAGTCCTACAATGAGCAGTTCTTC	CSAFAAESYNEQFF
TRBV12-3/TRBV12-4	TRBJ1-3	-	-	TGTGCCAGCCGACAGGCGGGTGGAAACACCATATATTTT	CASRQAGGNTIYF
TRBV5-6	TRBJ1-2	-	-	TGTGCCAGCAGCTTGGAACCGTATGGCTACACCTTC	CASSLEPYGYTF
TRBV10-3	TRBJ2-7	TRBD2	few	TGTGCCATCAGTGAAAGCGGGGCGCAGTACTTC	CAISESGAQYF
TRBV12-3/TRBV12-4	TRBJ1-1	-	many	TGTGCCAGCATCCCATCCGGGGGCAGGACTGAAGCTTTCTTT	CASIPSGGRTEAFF
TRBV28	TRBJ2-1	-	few	TGTGCCACCTGGTCTGGACATGATGAGCAGTTCTTC	CATWSGHDEQFF
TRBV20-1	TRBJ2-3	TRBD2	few	TGCAGTGCTAGAGATTCGGGAGGGATAGATACGCAGTATTTT	CSARDSGGIDTQYF
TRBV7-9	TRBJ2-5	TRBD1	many	TGTGCCAGCAGCTTAGTCACAGGGGGTCAAGAGACCCAGTACTTC	CASSLVTGGQETQYF
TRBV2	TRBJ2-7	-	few	TGTGCCAGCAGTGCGACAGGAAGCTCCTACGAGCAGTACTTC	CASSATGSSYEQYF
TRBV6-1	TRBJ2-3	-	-	TGTGCCAGCAGTGGGACGGTTGCAGATACGCAGTATTTT	CASSGTVADTQYF
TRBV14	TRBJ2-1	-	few	TGTGCCAGCCGGGCAGGGAGTTTCAATGAGCAGTTCTTC	CASRAGSFNEQFF
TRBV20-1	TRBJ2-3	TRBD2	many	TGCAGTGCTAGAATAACGACTAGCGCGATCACAGATACGCAGTATTTT	CSARITTSAITDTQYF
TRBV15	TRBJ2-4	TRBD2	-	TGTGCCATCAGTCCGAGACTAGCGGGGGAGAGGTTAGGCAAAAACATTCAGTACTTC	CAISPRLAGERLGKNIQYF
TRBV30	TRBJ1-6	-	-	TGTGCCTGGAGTCCCCGGGGGTCACCCCTCCACTTT	CAWSPRGSPLHF